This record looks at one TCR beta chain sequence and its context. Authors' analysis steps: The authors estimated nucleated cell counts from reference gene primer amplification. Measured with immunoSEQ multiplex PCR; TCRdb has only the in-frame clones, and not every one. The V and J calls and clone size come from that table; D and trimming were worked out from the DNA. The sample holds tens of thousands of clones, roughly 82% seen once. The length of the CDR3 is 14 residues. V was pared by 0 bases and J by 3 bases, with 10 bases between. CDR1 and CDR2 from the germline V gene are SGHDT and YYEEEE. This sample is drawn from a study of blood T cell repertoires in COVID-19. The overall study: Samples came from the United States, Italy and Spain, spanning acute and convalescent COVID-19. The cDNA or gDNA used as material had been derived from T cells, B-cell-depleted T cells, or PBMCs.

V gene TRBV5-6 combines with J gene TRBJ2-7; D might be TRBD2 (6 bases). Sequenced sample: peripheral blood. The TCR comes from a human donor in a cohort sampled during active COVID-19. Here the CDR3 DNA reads TGTGCCAGCAGCTTGGCGGGAGATTTCTACGAGCAGTACTTC. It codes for CASSLAGDFYEQYF.